This entry is about one T cell receptor beta chain. What it recognizes is unknown. TCRdb analysed the reads with MiXCR anew, one entry per CDR3 protein. The profile shows roughly 320,000 distinct CDR3 sequences, more than 9% of them singletons. The germline gives CDR1 MDHEN, CDR2 SYDVKM. The CDR3 has 12 amino acids. Between the trimmed V and J ends, which lost 10 bases and 5 bases, there was a span of 14 bases. This sample is part of a study of T cell repertoires in cytomegalovirus infection. Across the whole study: The public TCR beta signatures pointed to both CMV infection and matching HLA type. Study-level findings and limits: In two of eight donors, the top clonotype was HLA-C-restricted CMV-specific.

This receptor was identified in a human donor in good health (CMV status not recorded). Some clones in this sample may be carry-over from other donors' samples. Sequenced material: PBMCs. The chain links TRBV28 to TRBJ1-1, with a tentative D call TRBD1 (6 bases). CDR3 nucleotide sequence: TGTGCCACCTCGGAGGGGGTGACTGAAGCTTTCTTT. Its protein is CATSEGVTEAFF.